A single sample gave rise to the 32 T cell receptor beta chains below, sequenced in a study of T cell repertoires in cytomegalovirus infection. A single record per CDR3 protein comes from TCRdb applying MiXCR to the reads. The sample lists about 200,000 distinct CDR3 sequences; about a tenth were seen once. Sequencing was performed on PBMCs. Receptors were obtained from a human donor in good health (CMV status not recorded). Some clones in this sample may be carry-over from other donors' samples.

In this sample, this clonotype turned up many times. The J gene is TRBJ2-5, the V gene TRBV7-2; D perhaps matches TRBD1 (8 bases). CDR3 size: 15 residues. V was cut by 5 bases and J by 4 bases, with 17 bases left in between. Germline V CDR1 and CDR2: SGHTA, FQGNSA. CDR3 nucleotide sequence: TGTGCCAGCAGCCTTCAGGGGGCTAGCGGAGAGACCCAGTACTTC. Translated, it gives CASSLQGASGETQYF. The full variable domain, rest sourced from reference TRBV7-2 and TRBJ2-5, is GAGVSQSPSNKVTEKGKDVELRCDPISGHTALYWYRQSLGQGLEFLIYFQGNSAPDKSGLPSDRFSAERTGGSVSTLTIQRTQQEDSAVYLCASSLQGASGETQYFGPGTRLLVL.

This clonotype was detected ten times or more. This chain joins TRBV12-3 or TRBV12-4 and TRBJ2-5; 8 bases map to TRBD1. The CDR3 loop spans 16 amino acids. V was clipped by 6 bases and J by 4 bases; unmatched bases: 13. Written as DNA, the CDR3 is TGTGCCAGCAGCTCGCTCTCGGACAGGGAGAGAGAGACCCAGTACTTC. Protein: CASSSLSDRERETQYF.

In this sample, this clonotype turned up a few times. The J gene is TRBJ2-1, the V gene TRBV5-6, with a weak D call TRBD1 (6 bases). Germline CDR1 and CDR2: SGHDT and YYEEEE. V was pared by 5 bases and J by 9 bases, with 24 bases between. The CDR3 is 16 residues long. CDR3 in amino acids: CASSFPLGQTHFEQFF. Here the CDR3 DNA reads TGTGCCAGCAGTTTCCCTTTAGGACAGACCCACTTTGAGCAGTTCTTC.

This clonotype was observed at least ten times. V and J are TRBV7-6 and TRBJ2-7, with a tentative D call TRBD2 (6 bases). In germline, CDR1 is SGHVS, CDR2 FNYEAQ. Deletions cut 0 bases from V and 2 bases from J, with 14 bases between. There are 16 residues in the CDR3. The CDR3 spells CASSLAEGAEPYEQYF. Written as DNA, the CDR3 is TGTGCCAGCAGCTTAGCGGAGGGAGCGGAACCCTACGAGCAGTACTTC.

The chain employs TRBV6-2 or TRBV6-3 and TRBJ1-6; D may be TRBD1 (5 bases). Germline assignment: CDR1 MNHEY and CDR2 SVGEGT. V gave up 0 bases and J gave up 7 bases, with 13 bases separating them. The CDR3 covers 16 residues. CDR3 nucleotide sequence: TGTGCCAGCAGTTACTCGGGGCTATCAAGAAATTCACCCCTCCACTTT. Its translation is CASSYSGLSRNSPLHF.

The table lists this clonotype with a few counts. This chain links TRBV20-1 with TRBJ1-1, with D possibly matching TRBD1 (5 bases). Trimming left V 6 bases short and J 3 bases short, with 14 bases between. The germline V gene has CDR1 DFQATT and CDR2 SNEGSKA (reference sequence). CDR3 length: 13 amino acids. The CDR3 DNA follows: TGCAGTGCCCAGCGGGGGTTCGACACTGAAGCTTTCTTT. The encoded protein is CSAQRGFDTEAFF.

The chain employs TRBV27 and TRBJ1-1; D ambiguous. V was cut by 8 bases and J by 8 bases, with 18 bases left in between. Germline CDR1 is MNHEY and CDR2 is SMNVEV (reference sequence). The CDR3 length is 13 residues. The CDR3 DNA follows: TGTGCCAGCCGGAGATCGTACAAGGAGGAAGCTTTCTTT. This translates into CASRRSYKEEAFF.

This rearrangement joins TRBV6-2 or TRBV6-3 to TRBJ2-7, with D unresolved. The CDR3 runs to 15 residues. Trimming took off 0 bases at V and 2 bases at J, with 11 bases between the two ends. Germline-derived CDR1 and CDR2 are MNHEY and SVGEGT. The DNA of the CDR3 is TGTGCCAGCAGTTACTCAGCCTCGCCCCCCTACGAGCAGTACTTC. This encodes CASSYSASPPYEQYF.

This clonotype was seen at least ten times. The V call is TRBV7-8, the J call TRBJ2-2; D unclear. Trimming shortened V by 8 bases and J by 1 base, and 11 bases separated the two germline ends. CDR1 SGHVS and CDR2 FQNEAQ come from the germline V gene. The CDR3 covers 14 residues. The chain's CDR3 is CASARVVNTGELFF. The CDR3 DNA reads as TGTGCCAGCGCTCGGGTGGTGAACACCGGGGAGCTGTTTTTT.

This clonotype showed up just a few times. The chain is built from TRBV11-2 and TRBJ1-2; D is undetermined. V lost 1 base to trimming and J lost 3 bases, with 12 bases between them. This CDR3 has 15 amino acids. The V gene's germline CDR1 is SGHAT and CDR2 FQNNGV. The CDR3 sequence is CASSLGAGTHYGYTF. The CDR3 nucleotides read TGTGCCAGCAGCTTAGGAGCGGGAACACACTATGGCTACACCTTC.

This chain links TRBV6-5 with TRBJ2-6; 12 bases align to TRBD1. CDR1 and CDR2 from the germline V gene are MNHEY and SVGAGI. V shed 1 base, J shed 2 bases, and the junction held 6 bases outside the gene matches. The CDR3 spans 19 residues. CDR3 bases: TGTGCCAGCAGTTACTATCCGGGACAGGGGGCGCCTGGGGCCAACGTCCTGACTTTC. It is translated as CASSYYPGQGAPGANVLTF.

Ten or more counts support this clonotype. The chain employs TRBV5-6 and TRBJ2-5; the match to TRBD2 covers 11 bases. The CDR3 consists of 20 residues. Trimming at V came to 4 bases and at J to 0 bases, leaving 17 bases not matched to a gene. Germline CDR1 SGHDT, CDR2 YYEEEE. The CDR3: CASSGLPGLADQTYQETQYF. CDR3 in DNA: TGTGCCAGCAGCGGACTTCCGGGACTAGCGGACCAGACGTACCAAGAGACCCAGTACTTC.

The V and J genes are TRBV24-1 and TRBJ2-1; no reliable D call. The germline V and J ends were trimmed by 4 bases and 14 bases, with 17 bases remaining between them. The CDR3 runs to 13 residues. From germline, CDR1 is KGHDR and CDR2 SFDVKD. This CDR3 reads CATSEAGSGVEFF. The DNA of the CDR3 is TGTGCCACCAGTGAAGCCGGGTCTGGCGTGGAGTTCTTC.

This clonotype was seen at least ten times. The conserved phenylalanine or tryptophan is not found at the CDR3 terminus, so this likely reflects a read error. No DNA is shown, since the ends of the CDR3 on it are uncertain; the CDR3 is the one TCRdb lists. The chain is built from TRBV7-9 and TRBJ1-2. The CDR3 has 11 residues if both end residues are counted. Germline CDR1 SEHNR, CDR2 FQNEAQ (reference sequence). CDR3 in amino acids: CASSPDEGGLA.

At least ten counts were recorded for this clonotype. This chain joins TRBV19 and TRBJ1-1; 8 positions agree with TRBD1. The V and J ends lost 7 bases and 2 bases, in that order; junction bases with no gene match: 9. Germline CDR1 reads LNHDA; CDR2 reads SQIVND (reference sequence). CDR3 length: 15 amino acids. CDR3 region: CASKAGGPSNTEAFF. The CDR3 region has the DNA TGTGCCAGTAAAGCAGGGGGCCCTTCAAACACTGAAGCTTTCTTT.

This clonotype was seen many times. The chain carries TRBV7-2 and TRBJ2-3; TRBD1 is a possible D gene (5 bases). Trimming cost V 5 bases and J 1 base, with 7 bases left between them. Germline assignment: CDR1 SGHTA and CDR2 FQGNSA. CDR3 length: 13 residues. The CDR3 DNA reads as TGTGCCAGCAGCCAGACAGGCACAGATACGCAGTATTTT. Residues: CASSQTGTDTQYF.

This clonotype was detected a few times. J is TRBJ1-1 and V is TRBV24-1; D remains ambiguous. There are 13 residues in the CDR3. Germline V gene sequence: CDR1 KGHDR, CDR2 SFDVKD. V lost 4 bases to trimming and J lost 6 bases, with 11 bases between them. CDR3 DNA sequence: TGTGCCACCAGTGAAACATACGCTTCTGAAGCTTTCTTT. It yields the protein CATSETYASEAFF.

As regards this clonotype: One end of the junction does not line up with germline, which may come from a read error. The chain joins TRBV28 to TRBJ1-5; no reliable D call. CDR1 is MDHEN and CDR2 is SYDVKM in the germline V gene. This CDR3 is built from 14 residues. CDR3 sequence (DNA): TGTGCCAGCATTTTAATGGGTCTTTTGGAGCCCCAGCATTTT. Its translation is CASILMGLLEPQHF.

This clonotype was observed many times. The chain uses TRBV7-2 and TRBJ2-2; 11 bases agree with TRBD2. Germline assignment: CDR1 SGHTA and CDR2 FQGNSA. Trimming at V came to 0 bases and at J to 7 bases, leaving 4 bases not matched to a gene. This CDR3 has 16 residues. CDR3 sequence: CASSLASGGANGELFF. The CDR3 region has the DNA TGTGCCAGCAGCTTAGCTAGCGGGGGGGCAAACGGGGAGCTGTTTTTT.

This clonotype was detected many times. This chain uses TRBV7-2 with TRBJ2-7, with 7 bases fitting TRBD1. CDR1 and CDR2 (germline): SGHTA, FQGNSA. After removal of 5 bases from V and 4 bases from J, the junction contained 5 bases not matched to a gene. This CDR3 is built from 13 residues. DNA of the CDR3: TGTGCCAGCAGCGCCGGGACAGAGTACGAGCAGTACTTC. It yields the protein CASSAGTEYEQYF.

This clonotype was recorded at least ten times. The CDR3 region is CASSFAGSSYNEQFF. In nucleotides, the CDR3 is TGTGCCAGCAGCTTCGCGGGGAGCTCCTACAATGAGCAGTTCTTC. The chain couples TRBV7-2 to TRBJ2-1; D possibly corresponds to TRBD2 (6 bases). This CDR3 contains 15 residues. The V gene lost 3 bases and the J gene lost 0 bases, with 9 bases spanning the gap. In germline, CDR1 is SGHTA, CDR2 FQGNSA.

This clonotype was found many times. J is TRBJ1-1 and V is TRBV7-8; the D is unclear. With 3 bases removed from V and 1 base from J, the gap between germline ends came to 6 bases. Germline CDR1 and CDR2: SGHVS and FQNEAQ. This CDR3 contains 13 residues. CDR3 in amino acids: CASSFQPNTEAFF. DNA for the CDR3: TGTGCCAGCAGCTTCCAGCCGAACACTGAAGCTTTCTTT.

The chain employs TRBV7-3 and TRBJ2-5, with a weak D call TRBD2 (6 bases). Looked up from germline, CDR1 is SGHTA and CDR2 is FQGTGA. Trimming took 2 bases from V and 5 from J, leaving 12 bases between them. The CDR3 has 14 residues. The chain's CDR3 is CASSLSAAGETQYF. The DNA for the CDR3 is TGTGCCAGCAGCTTATCGGCGGCGGGGGAGACCCAGTACTTC.

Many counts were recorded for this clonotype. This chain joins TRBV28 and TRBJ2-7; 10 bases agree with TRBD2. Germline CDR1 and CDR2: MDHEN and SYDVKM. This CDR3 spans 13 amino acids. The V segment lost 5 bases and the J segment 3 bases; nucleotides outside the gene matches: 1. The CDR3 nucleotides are TGTGCCAGCAGTCGGACTAGCGGCTACGAGCAGTACTTC. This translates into CASSRTSGYEQYF. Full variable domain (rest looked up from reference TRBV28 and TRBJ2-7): DVKVTQSSRYLVKRTGEKVFLECVQDMDHENMFWYRQDPGLGLRLIYFSYDVKMKEKGDIPEGYSVSREKKERFSLILESASTNQTSMYLCASSRTSGYEQYFGPGTRLTVT.

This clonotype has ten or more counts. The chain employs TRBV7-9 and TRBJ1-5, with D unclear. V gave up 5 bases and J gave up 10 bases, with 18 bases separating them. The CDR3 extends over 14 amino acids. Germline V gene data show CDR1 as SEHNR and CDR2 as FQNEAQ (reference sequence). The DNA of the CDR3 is TGTGCCAGCAGCGGCATTGGGCCCGGGGTTCCCCAGCATTTT. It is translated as CASSGIGPGVPQHF. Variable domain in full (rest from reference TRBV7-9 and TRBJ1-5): DTGVSQNPRHKITKRGQNVTFRCDPISEHNRLYWYRQTLGQGPEFLTYFQNEAQLEKSRLLSDRFSAERPKGSFSTLEIQRTEQGDSAMYLCASSGIGPGVPQHFGDGTRLSIL.

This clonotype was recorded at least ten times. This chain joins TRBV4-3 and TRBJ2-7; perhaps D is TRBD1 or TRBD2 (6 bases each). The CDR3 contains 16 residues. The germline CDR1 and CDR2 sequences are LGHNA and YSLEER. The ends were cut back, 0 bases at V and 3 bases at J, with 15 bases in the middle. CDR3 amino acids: CASSQDGGDRRYEQYF. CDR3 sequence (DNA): TGCGCCAGCAGCCAAGACGGGGGAGACAGGCGCTACGAGCAGTACTTC.

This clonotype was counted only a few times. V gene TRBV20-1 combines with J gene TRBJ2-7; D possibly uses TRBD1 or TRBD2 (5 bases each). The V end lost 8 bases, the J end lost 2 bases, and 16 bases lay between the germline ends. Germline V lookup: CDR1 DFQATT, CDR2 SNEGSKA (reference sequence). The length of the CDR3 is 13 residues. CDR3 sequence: CSYTGTETYEQYF. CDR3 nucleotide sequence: TGCAGTTACACCGGGACGGAGACCTACGAGCAGTACTTC.

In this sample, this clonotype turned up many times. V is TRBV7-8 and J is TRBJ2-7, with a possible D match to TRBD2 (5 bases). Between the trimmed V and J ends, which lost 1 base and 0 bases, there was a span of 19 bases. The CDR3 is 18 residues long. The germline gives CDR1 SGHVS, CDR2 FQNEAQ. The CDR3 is CASSLGGVTGRISYEQYF. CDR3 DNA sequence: TGTGCCAGCAGCTTAGGGGGAGTGACCGGCCGTATCTCCTACGAGCAGTACTTC.

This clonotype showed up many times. In nucleotides, the CDR3 is TGTGCCAGCAGTGAAGCAGGGACACTCAATCAGCCCCAGCATTTT. Translation: CASSEAGTLNQPQHF. The chain uses TRBV6-1 and TRBJ1-5, with D tentatively TRBD1 (6 bases). The CDR3 is 15 residues long. Trimming pared 0 bases from V and 3 bases from J, leaving 9 bases between. Germline loops: CDR1 MNHNS, CDR2 SASEGT.

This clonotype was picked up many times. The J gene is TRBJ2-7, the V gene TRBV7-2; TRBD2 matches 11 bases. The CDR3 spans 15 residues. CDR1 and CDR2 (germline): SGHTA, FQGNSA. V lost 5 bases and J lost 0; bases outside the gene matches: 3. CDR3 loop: CASSMGLADSYEQYF. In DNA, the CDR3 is TGTGCCAGCAGCATGGGACTAGCGGACTCCTACGAGCAGTACTTC.

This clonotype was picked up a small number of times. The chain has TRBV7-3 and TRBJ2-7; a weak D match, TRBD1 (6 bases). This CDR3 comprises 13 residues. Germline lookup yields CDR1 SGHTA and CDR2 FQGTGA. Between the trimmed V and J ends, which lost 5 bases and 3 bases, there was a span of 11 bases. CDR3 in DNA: TGTGCCAGCAGCCTCGAGGACAGCTACGAGCAGTACTTC. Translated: CASSLEDSYEQYF.

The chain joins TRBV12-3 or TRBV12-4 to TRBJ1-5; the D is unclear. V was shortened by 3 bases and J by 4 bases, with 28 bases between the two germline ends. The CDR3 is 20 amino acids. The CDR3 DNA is TGTGCCAGCAGTTTTTCAGCTGGCGGGGTGCAAATTTATATTAATCAGCCCCAGCATTTT. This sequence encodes CASSFSAGGVQIYINQPQHF.